The source of this TCR beta chain is a study of blood T cells in healthy people across ages. About the research overall: About one barcoded beta molecule per two T cells came from capture by template switching.

Sample-barcoded 5' priming and a J-beta primer mix drove a second PCR of about 7 to 11 cycles. Via MiXCR, TCRdb re-called the 5' RACE reads, giving one row per CDR3 protein. The sample consists of about 620,000 distinct CDR3 sequences, 40% to 65% of them appearing once. The sequencing input was blood. The receptor was derived from a woman at least 80 years old in good health.

The CDR3, as DNA: TGTGCCAGCAGCCCGAGTTGGGGCCGAGGGCCCCAGCATTTT. As protein: CASSPSWGRGPQHF. V and J are TRBV27 and TRBJ1-5; tentatively, D is TRBD1 (5 bases). With 6 bases removed from V and 9 bases from J, the gap between germline ends came to 18 bases. CDR1 is MNHEY and CDR2 is SMNVEV in the germline V gene (reference sequence). The CDR3 has 14 residues.